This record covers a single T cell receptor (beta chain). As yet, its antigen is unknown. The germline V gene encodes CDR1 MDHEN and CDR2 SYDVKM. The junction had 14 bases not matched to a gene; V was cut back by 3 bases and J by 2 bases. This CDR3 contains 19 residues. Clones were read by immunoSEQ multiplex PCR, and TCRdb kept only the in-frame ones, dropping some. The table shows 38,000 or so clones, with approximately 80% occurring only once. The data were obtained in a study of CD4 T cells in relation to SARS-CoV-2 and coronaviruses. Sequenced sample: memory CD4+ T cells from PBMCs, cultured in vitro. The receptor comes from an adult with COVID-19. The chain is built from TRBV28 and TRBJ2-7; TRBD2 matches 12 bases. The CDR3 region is CASSFGLAGINHVTYEQYF. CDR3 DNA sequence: TGTGCCAGCAGTTTCGGACTAGCGGGGATAAATCACGTAACCTACGAGCAGTACTTC.